The T cell receptor beta chain described here comes from a study of cytomegalovirus exposure and HLA in healthy donors. The CDR3 consists of 14 residues. Germline CDR1 is KGHSH and CDR2 is LQKENI. Between the trimmed V and J ends, which lost 1 base and 7 bases, there was a span of 13 bases. Produced via immunoSEQ multiplex PCR; TCRdb's table is partial and in-frame only. The data hold around 200,000 clones, with 80% to 90% observed a single time. The chain joins TRBV18 to TRBJ1-2, with D possibly TRBD1 on 6 matching bases. The TCR originated in a woman younger than 45 in good health and CMV-seronegative. The sequenced sample consisted of PBMCs. CDR3 region: CASSPLQGPRGYTF. CDR3 DNA: TGTGCCAGCTCACCACTACAGGGTCCCCGTGGCTACACCTTC.